These 4 T cell receptor beta chains originate from one sample sequenced in a study of T cells after yellow fever vaccination. MiXCR was run by TCRdb on the 5' RACE reads, yielding one entry per CDR3 protein. The data contain about 130,000 distinct CDR3 sequences, roughly 10% of them singletons. The sample in question was CD8+ T cells sorted from PBMCs, obtained on the day of the yellow fever booster vaccination. The receptors come from a man younger than 30 who received the YFV17D yellow fever vaccine.

This clonotype has just a few counts. The chain employs TRBV19 and TRBJ2-2; D gene unclear. The V gene's germline CDR1 is LNHDA and CDR2 SQIVND (reference sequence). Trimming shortened V by 3 bases and J by 4 bases, and 3 bases separated the two germline ends. The CDR3 totals 12 residues. CDR3 region: CASSIVTGELFF. The DNA of the CDR3 is TGTGCCAGTAGTATTGTCACCGGGGAGCTGTTTTTT.

This clonotype has a handful of counts. The chain couples TRBV20-1 to TRBJ1-2; D gene ambiguous. This CDR3 comprises 11 residues. Trimming left V 5 bases short and J 7 bases short, with 11 bases between. Germline loops: CDR1 DFQATT, CDR2 SNEGSKA (reference sequence). The CDR3 here is CSAGKALGYTF. CDR3 bases: TGCAGTGCTGGAAAGGCCCTTGGCTACACCTTC.

This clonotype has only a few counts. The chain employs TRBV7-9 and TRBJ1-4, with 7 bases identical to TRBD1. CDR3 length: 14 residues. J was trimmed by 5 bases and V by 5 bases; bases with no gene match: 5. Germline assignment: CDR1 SEHNR and CDR2 FQNEAQ (reference sequence). This CDR3 is CASSATGTNEKLFF. In DNA, the CDR3 is TGTGCCAGCAGCGCGACAGGGACGAATGAAAAACTGTTTTTT.

In its sample, this clonotype was seen a few times. One junction end does not reproduce the germline sequence, and a read error may be involved. The chain has TRBV5-5 and TRBJ1-5; D uncertain. This CDR3 has 15 residues. Germline V gene lookup returns CDR1 SGHKS and CDR2 YYEKEE (reference sequence). The CDR3 nucleotides are TGTGCCAGCAGCCCGCGACGGGCGGAGGATCAACCCCAGCATTTT. It translates to CASSPRRAEDQPQHF.